The present TCR beta chain was sequenced within a study of shared clonotypes between healthy human individuals. Donors had no recently reported acute infections or vaccinations and were HIV-negative. Each cell subset's genomic DNA was divided evenly among several immunoSEQ plates. Unsorted PBMCs provided DNA that was sequenced on ten immunoSEQ deep assay plates. Generated by immunoSEQ multiplex PCR, the TCRdb table keeps only in-frame clones and is missing some. The data show about 490,000 clones, with over 70% seen just once and approximately 12% held by the top ten. The germline CDR1 and CDR2 sequences are SGHRS and YFSETQ. Trimming at V came to 2 bases and at J to 3 bases, leaving 1 base not matched to a gene. There are 14 residues in the CDR3.

This TCR was sampled from a woman aged 40-49 years in good health. Some clones in this sample may be carry-over from other donors' samples. The specimen was PBMCs. The chain couples TRBV5-1 to TRBJ2-3; 9 bases line up with TRBD1. Written as DNA, the CDR3 is TGCGCCAGCAGCTTCGGACAGGGGACAGATACGCAGTATTTT. This sequence encodes CASSFGQGTDTQYF.